Listed below are T cell receptor beta chains from one sample, sequenced in a study of early T cells in non-severe SARS-CoV-2 infection. TCRdb reprocessed the 5' RACE reads via MiXCR and lists one record per CDR3 protein. This sample carries about 67,000 distinct CDR3 sequences, approximately 10% of them seen once, and the ten largest clones take around 4%. Sequenced input: whole blood. The source of these receptors is an adult who was a healthcare worker with PCR-confirmed SARS-CoV-2 infection or an uninfected control (not recorded which). CDR3s include the opening cysteine and the closing phenylalanine or tryptophan. The D gene is left open where the match is weak. Not all rows give a size; the values are once, few, many and, for expanded clones, a class.

few,TRBJ2-7,TRBV7-6,NA,CASSLEAQYEQYF,TGTGCCAGCAGCTTAGAGGCCCAGTACGAGCAGTACTTC
many,TRBJ2-7,TRBV29-1,TRBD1,CSAKGGYSYEQYF,TGCAGCGCCAAAGGGGGCTACTCCTATGAGCAGTACTTC
few,TRBJ1-2,TRBV28,NA,CASASALNYGYTF,TGTGCCAGCGCGTCAGCACTTAACTATGGCTACACCTTC
many,TRBJ1-4,TRBV15,TRBD1,CATSRNRGEKLFF,TGTGCCACCAGCAGGAACAGGGGAGAAAAACTGTTTTTT
many,TRBJ2-2,TRBV7-9,NA,CASSLRTANTGELFF,TGTGCCAGCAGCTTACGGACAGCAAACACCGGGGAGCTGTTTTTT
many,TRBJ2-2,TRBV5-5,NA,CASSLLAGSPGELFF,TGTGCCAGCAGCTTGTTGGCAGGGTCACCCGGGGAGCTGTTTTTT
many,TRBJ1-6,TRBV6-5,TRBD1,CASSPQGALLDSPLHF,TGTGCCAGCAGTCCACAGGGGGCGCTTCTTGATTCACCCCTCCACTTT
NA,TRBJ2-3,TRBV5-1,NA,CASTVDRNPTDTQYF,TGCGCCAGCACCGTAGACAGGAACCCCACAGATACGCAGTATTTT
few,TRBJ2-2,TRBV6-5,TRBD1,CASSSPRQGVGGELFF,TGTGCCAGCAGTTCCCCACGACAGGGAGTAGGCGGGGAGCTGTTTTTT
many,TRBJ2-3,TRBV7-9,NA,CASSPSYLGPLDTQYF,TGTGCCAGCAGTCCTAGTTACCTAGGTCCTTTGGATACGCAGTATTTT
many,TRBJ2-2,TRBV12-5,NA,CASGLGWGLGPRGTGELFF,TGTGCTAGTGGTTTGGGTTGGGGCCTTGGGCCGAGGGGCACCGGGGAGCTGTTTTTT
many,TRBJ1-1,TRBV7-8,NA,CASSFTRLNTEAFF,TGTGCCAGCAGCTTCACAAGGTTGAACACTGAAGCTTTCTTT
many,TRBJ1-3,TRBV4-2,TRBD1,CASSRQQGAAGNTIYF,TGTGCCAGCAGCCGGCAACAGGGGGCTGCTGGAAACACCATATATTTT
many,TRBJ2-1,TRBV7-9,TRBD2,CASSSGTSGNNEQFF,TGTGCCAGCAGCTCCGGGACTAGCGGGAACAATGAGCAGTTCTTC
many,TRBJ2-5,TRBV20-1,TRBD2,CSARQGERTRGETQYF,TGCAGTGCTAGACAGGGCGAGAGGACTAGAGGCGAGACCCAGTACTTC
many,TRBJ2-3,TRBV15,TRBD2,CATSRAGGSDTQYF,TGTGCCACCAGCAGGGCGGGGGGTTCAGATACGCAGTATTTT
NA,TRBJ2-1,TRBV10-2,NA,CASSEITYNEQFF,TGCGCCAGCAGTGAGATTACCTACAATGAGCAGTTCTTC
NA,TRBJ2-3,TRBV5-1,NA,CASSLAGVLTDTQYF,TGCGCCAGCAGCTTGGCGGGAGTATTAACAGATACGCAGTATTTT
NA,TRBJ2-7,TRBV2,NA,CASNQFSAREQYF,TGTGCCAGCAATCAGTTTTCCGCCCGGGAGCAGTACTTC
many,TRBJ1-1,TRBV6-5,TRBD1,CASSYDPRGLRTEAFF,TGTGCCAGCAGTTACGACCCCAGGGGGCTGAGGACTGAAGCTTTCTTT
NA,TRBJ2-5,TRBV20-1,NA,CSARAQGPSQYF,TGCAGTGCTAGAGCCCAGGGTCCATCCCAGTACTTC
many,TRBJ2-3,TRBV5-1,NA,CASSLALQGPTQYF,TGCGCCAGCAGCTTGGCGTTGCAGGGGCCTACGCAGTATTTT
many,TRBJ1-2,TRBV6-6,NA,CASSPTQKGYTF,TGTGCCAGCAGCCCTACTCAGAAGGGCTACACCTTC
many,TRBJ2-1,TRBV24-1,TRBD2,CATSDETSGHYNEQFF,TGTGCCACCAGTGATGAGACTAGCGGGCACTACAATGAGCAGTTCTTC
few,TRBJ2-7,TRBV6-6,NA,CASRQSSYEQYF,TGTGCCAGCAGACAAAGCTCCTACGAGCAGTACTTC
few,TRBJ2-3,TRBV10-1,NA,CASSASSPPLQYF,TGCGCCAGCAGTGCCAGTAGTCCCCCCTTGCAGTATTTT
NA,TRBJ2-3,TRBV11-1,NA,CASSSTPRLTDTQYF,TGTGCCAGCAGCTCGACCCCCCGTCTCACAGATACGCAGTATTTT
many,TRBJ2-1,TRBV5-1,TRBD1,CASSSDRVSNEQFF,TGCGCCAGCAGCTCGGACAGGGTAAGCAATGAGCAGTTCTTC
many,TRBJ2-4,TRBV10-3,NA,CAISRDGQNIQYF,TGTGCCATCAGCCGGGACGGCCAAAACATTCAGTACTTC
many,TRBJ2-5,TRBV5-5,NA,CASSFQETQYF,TGTGCCAGCAGTTTCCAAGAGACCCAGTACTTC
NA,TRBJ2-2,TRBV11-2,NA,CASSLGRATGELFF,TGTGCCAGCAGCTTAGGCAGAGCCACCGGGGAGCTGTTTTTT
many,TRBJ2-3,TRBV7-3,TRBD2,CASSSTSGGTDTQYF,TGTGCCAGCAGCTCTACTAGCGGGGGGACAGATACGCAGTATTTT
NA,TRBJ2-6,TRBV3-1,TRBD2,CASTRQGLAGAGANVLTF,TGTGCCAGCACCCGCCAGGGCCTAGCGGGAGCAGGGGCCAACGTCCTGACTTTC
many,TRBJ2-7,TRBV6-2/TRBV6-3,NA,CASSYSGSASFGQYF,TGTGCCAGCAGTTACTCGGGTTCAGCTTCCTTCGGGCAGTACTTC
NA,TRBJ2-5,TRBV11-3,NA,CASSLELYQETQYF,TGTGCCAGCAGCTTAGAACTGTACCAAGAGACCCAGTACTTC